This T cell receptor beta chain was recorded in a study of identical twins. Germline lookup yields CDR1 SGHDT and CDR2 YYEEEE. This CDR3 spans 16 amino acids. V lost 4 bases and J lost 5; bases outside the gene matches: 8. The table lists this clonotype with a few counts. TCRdb processed the 5' RACE reads anew with MiXCR; each CDR3 protein has one entry. There are roughly 710,000 distinct CDR3 sequences in the sample; around 6.1% occur only once, and 1.5% to 2% lies in the top ten. The rearrangement joins TRBV5-6 to TRBJ1-4; 10 bases align to TRBD1. Sequenced: naive T cells sorted from blood. This clonotype was obtained from a man between 18 and 35 years old in good health. The CDR3 protein is CASSLNGQGDNEKLFF. The CDR3 DNA sequence: TGTGCCAGCAGCCTGAACGGACAGGGGGACAATGAAAAACTGTTTTTT.